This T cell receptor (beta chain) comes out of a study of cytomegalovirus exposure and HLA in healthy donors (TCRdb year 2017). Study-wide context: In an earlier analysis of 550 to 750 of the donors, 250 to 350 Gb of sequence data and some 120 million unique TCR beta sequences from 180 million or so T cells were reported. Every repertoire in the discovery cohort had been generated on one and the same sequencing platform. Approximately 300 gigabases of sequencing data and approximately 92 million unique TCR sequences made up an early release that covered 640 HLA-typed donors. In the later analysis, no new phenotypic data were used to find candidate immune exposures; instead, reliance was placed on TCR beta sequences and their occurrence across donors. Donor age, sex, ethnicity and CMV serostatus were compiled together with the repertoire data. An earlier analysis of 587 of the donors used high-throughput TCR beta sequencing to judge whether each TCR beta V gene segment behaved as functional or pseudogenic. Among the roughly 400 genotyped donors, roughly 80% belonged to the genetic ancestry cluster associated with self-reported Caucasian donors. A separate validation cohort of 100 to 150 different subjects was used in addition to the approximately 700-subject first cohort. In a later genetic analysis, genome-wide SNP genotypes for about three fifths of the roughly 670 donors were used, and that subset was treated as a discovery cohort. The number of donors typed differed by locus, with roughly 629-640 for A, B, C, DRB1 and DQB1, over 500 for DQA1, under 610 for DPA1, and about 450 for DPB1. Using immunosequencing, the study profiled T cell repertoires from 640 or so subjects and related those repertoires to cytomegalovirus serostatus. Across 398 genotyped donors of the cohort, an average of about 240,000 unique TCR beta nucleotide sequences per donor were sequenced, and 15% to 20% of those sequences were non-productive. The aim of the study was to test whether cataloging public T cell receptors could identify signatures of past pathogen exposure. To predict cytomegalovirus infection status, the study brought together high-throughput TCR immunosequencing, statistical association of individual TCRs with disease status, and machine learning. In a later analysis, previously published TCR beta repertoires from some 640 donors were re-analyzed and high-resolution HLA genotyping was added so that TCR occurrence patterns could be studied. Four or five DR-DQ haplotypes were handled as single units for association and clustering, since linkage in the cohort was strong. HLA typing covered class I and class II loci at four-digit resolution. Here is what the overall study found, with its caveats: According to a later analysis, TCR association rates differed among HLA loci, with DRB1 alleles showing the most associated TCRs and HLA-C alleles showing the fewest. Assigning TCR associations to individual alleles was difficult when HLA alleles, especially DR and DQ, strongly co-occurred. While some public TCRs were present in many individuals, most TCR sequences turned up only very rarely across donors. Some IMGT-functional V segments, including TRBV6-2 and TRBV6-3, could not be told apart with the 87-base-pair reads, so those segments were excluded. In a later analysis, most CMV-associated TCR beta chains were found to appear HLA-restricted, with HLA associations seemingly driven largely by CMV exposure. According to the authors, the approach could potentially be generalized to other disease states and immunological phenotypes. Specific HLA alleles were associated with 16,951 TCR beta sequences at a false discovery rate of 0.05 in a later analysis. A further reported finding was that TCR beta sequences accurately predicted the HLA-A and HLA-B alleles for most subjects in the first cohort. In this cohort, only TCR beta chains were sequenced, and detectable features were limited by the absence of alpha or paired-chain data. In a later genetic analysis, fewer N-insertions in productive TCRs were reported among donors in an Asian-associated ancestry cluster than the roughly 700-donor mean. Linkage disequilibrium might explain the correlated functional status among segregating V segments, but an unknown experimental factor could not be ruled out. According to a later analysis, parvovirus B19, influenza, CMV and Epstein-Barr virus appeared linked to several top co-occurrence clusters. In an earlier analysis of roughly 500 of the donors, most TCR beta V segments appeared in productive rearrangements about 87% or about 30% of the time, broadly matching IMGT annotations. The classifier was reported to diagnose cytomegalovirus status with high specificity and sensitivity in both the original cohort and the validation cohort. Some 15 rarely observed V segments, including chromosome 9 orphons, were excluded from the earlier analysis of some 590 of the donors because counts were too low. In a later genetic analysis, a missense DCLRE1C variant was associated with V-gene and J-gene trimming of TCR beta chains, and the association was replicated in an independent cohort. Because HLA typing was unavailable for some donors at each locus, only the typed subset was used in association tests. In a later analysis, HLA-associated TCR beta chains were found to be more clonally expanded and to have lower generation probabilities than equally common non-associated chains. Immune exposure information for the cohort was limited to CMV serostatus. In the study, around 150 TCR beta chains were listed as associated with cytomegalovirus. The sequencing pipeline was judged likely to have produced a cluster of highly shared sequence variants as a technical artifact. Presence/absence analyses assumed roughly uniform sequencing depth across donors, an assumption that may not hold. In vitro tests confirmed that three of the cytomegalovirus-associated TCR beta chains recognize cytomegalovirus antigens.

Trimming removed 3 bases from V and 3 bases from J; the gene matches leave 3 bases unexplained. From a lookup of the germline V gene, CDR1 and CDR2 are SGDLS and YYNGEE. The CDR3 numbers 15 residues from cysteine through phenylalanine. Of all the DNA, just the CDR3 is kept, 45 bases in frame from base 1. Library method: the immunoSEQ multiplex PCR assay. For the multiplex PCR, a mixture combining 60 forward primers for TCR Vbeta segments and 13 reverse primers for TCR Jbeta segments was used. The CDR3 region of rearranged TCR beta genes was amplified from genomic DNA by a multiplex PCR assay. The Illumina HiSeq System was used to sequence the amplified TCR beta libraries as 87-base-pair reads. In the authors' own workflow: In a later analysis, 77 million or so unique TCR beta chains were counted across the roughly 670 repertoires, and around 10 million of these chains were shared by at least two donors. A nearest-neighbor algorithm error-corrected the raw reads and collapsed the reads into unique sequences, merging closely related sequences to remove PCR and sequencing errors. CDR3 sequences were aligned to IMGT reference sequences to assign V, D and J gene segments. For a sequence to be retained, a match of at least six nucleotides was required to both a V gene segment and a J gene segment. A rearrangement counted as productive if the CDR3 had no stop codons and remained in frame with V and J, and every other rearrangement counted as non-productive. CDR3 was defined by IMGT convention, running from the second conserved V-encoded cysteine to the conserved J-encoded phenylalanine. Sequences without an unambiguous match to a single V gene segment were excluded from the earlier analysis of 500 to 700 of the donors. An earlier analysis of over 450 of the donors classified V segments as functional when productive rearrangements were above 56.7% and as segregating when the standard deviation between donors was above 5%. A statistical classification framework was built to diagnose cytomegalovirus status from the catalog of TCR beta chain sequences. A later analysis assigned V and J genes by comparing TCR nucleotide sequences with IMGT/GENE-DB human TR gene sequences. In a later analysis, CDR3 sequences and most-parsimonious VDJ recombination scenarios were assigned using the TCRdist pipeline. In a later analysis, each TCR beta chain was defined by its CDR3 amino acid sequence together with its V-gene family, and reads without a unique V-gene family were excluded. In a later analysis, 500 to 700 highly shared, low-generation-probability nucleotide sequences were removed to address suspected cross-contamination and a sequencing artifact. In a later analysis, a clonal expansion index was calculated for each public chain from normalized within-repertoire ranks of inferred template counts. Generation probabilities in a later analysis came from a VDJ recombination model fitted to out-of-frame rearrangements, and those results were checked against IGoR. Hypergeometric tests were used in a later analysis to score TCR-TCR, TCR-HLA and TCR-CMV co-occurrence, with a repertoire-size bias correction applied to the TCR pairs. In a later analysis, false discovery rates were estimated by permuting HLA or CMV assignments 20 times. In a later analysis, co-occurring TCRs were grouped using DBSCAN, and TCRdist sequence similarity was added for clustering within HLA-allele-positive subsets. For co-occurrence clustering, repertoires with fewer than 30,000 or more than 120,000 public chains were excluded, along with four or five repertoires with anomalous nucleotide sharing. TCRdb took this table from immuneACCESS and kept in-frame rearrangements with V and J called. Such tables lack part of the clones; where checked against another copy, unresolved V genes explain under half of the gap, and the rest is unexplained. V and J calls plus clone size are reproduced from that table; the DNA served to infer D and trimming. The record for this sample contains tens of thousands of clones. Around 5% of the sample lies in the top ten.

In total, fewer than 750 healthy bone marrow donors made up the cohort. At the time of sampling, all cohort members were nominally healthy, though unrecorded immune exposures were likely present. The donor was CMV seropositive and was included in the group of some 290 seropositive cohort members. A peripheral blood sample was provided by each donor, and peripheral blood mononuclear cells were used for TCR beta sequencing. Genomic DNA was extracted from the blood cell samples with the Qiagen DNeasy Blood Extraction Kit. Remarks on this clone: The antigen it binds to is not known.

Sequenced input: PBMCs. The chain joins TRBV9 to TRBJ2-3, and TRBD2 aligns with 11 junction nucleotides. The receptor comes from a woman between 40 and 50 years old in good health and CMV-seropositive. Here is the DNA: TGTGCCAGCAGCGCAACTAGCGGGGGAACAGATACGCAGTATTTT. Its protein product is CASSATSGGTDTQYF.